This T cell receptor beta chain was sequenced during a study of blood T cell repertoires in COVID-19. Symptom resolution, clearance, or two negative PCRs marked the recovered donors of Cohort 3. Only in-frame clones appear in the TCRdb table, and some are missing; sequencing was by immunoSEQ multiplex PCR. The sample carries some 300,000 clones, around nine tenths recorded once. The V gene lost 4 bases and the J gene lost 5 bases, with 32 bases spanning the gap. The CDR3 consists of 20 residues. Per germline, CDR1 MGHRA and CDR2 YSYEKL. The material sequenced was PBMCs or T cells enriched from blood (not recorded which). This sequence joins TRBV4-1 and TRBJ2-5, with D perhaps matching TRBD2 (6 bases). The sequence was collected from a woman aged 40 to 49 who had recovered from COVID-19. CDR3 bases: TGCGCCAGCAGCCGAGAAAGGGGTCTGCGGGGATCAGGTTATTCGGAGACCCAGTACTTC. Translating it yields CASSRERGLRGSGYSETQYF.